The rows below give T cell receptor beta chains drawn from one sample of a study of beta chain features in type 1 diabetes. The table came from immunoSEQ multiplex PCR; TCRdb's copy has only in-frame clones and leaves some out. The table includes 300,000 or so clones, 14% detected once. Sequencing was performed on naive CD4+ T cells from blood. Receptors originate from a man aged 25-40 years with type 1 diabetes. The CDR3 runs from the conserved cysteine through the conserved F or W. The D gene is left open where the match is weak. Expanded clones are given a class, and other clones once, few, many or no size at all.

abundance | d_gene | j_gene | v_gene | CDR3aa
- | - | TRBJ1-3 | TRBV15 | CATSRAALRNTIYF
few | - | TRBJ1-1 | TRBV7-9 | CASSLGTLNTEAFF
- | TRBD2 | TRBJ2-2 | TRBV19 | CASSIVAGVTGELFF
- | - | TRBJ2-7 | TRBV28 | CASSSGPVDEQYF
few | - | TRBJ2-1 | TRBV10-3 | CAISTSYNEQFF
- | TRBD1 | TRBJ1-4 | TRBV2 | CASSDLDRDNEKLFF
few | TRBD2 | TRBJ2-1 | TRBV4-2 | CASSQVGTSSYNEQFF
few | TRBD1 | TRBJ1-5 | TRBV5-1 | CASSFGSGGGQPQHF
- | TRBD1 | TRBJ2-2 | TRBV18 | CASSPIGQDTGELFF
- | - | TRBJ2-2 | TRBV11-3 | CASSHRVVGELFF
- | TRBD2 | TRBJ2-2 | TRBV2 | CASKREGQGGELFF
- | TRBD2 | TRBJ2-2 | TRBV5-1 | CASSPGPAGVDTGELFF
few | - | TRBJ1-1 | TRBV14 | CASSQESVAYTNTEAFF
few | TRBD1 | TRBJ1-5 | TRBV7-9 | CASSVWTGGKNQPQHF
few | TRBD2 | TRBJ2-7 | TRBV30 | CACGRAPEHF
few | - | TRBJ2-1 | TRBV4-2 | CASSQDPSQNEQFF
- | - | TRBJ2-6 | TRBV19 | CASSILQGANVLTF
- | TRBD2 | TRBJ2-3 | TRBV11-2 | CASSGQAGGLADTQYF
few | - | TRBJ2-6 | TRBV6-5 | CASSTGSSGANVLTF
few | - | TRBJ1-1 | TRBV5-1 | CASSLEETEAFF
- | TRBD1 | TRBJ2-2 | TRBV29-1 | CSGRGQGNTGELFF
few | TRBD1 | TRBJ2-5 | TRBV20-1 | CSGNRGETQYF
few | - | TRBJ1-2 | TRBV6-5 | CASSYSKTANYGYTF
- | TRBD2 | TRBJ2-3 | TRBV19 | CASSISSGTPTDTQYF
- | - | TRBJ1-2 | TRBV9 | CASSVGTANYGYTF
few | TRBD1 | TRBJ2-6 | TRBV5-1 | CASSQGAVGANVLTF
- | - | TRBJ2-1 | TRBV7-2 | CASSLTYSRGNEQFF
few | - | TRBJ1-1 | TRBV4-2 | CASSQHTGLDTEAFF
- | - | TRBJ2-5 | TRBV27 | CASKGQTQETQYF
- | TRBD2 | TRBJ2-2 | TRBV5-1 | CASSSLAGGTGELFF
- | TRBD1 | TRBJ1-2 | TRBV5-1 | CASDPGTGAYGYTF
- | TRBD1 | TRBJ2-7 | TRBV7-9 | CASSLGGQRRYEQYF
- | - | TRBJ1-5 | TRBV11-2 | CASSVQGNQPQHF
few | TRBD1 | TRBJ2-2 | TRBV5-1 | CASSSTGPGELFF
few | - | TRBJ2-7 | TRBV2 | CASRATSYEQYF
- | TRBD1 | TRBJ2-4 | TRBV9 | CASSTSSGTGLYIQYF
- | - | TRBJ1-2 | TRBV13 | CASSLGDRRYYGYTF
- | TRBD1 | TRBJ2-7 | TRBV13 | CASSFRPGQVSYEQYF
- | - | TRBJ2-7 | TRBV9 | CASSVDRGGYEQYF
few | - | TRBJ2-1 | TRBV7-3 | CASSLDTYNEQFF
- | TRBD2 | TRBJ2-3 | TRBV7-9 | CASSLGDSGSTDTQYF
few | TRBD2 | TRBJ2-4 | TRBV11-2 | CASSPPGRGGIQYF
- | - | TRBJ2-1 | TRBV19 | CASSIVGRLGNEQFF
- | - | TRBJ2-7 | TRBV28 | CASSSEAKQYF
- | TRBD1 | TRBJ1-2 | TRBV7-2 | CASSPTGISNYGYTF
- | TRBD2 | TRBJ2-7 | TRBV7-3 | CASSPQAGVHYEQYF
few | - | TRBJ2-1 | TRBV28 | CASSSAGHEQFF
few | - | TRBJ2-2 | TRBV7-2 | CASSFRGGAGELFF
- | TRBD2 | TRBJ2-3 | TRBV4-2 | CASSQGVAGPTDTQYF
- | - | TRBJ2-1 | TRBV28 | CASSLVAYNEQFF
- | - | TRBJ1-3 | TRBV15 | CATSSQGRDTIYF
- | TRBD2 | TRBJ2-2 | TRBV28 | CASRLSSGVGELFF